This TCR beta chain originates from a study of shared clonotypes between healthy human individuals (dated by TCRdb to about 2020). Turning to the overall study: The cohort comprised a couple of women and a few men aged 18 to 49 years. The study deeply sequenced blood TCR repertoires of several healthy adults to estimate repertoire size and the extent of clonotype sharing between individuals. Different laboratories and diverse techniques were used to prepare libraries and sequence TCR repertoires, to increase sequencing depth and limit assay-specific biases. Per donor, leukapheresis produced somewhere between about 0.94 and 10 billion PBMCs.

As encoded in the germline V gene, CDR1 is MNHNS while CDR2 is SASEGT. V is cut by 4 bases and J by 9 bases, and the space between the germline ends is 19 bases. Counted from cysteine to phenylalanine, this CDR3 has 15 amino acids. The sequence is cut down to CDR3 DNA, 45 bases in frame from base 1. The donors were healthy, HIV-negative adults with no recently reported acute infections or vaccinations. Only Caucasian adults living in Nashville, Tennessee, USA were represented among the donors. In the unsorted samples, tens of millions of PBMCs were counted, and genomic DNA was extracted using the QIAamp DNA Blood Mini kit. Blood was obtained by leukapheresis, after which PBMCs were separated by Ficoll-Histopaque density gradient centrifugation and cryopreserved in liquid nitrogen vapor phase. The paper as a whole reports these results and caveats: The genetic and exposure-history diversity represented was limited by the small number of donors. Sampling was restricted to blood, and TCR repertoires in tissue are likely to differ from TCR repertoires in blood. Pairwise subsampling indicated that sequencing depth was expected to affect the degree of clonotype sharing among donors.

About this clone itself: Which antigen it targets is not known. The sample holds no much larger clone one base away, and base qualities are not on file.

TCR CDR3 regions were amplified from genomic DNA by multiplex PCR using the deep immunoSEQ assay. For each cell subset, the extracted genomic DNA was distributed evenly across all wells of several immunoSEQ 96-well plates, and each plate served as one replicate. For unsorted PBMC, around 300 ng genomic DNA, equal to roughly 33,000 T cell genomes, was loaded into each replicate PCR. Genomic DNA from unsorted PBMC was sequenced over ten immunoSEQ deep assay plates. Purified libraries were quantified with a Qubit 3.0 fluorometer, sized on a Bioanalyzer 2100, and re-quantified with the KAPA Library Quantification kit. A separate single-read 150-cycle Illumina NextSeq 550 flow cell was used to sequence each immunoSEQ 96-well plate. The authors' analysis ran thus. Because only junctional sequences without quality scores were contained in the immunoSEQ output, filtering matching that applied to full-length reads could not be performed. Sequences were annotated with PyIR, a Python wrapper for IgBLAST v1.9, and V/J genes and CDR3 were assigned using IMGT germline references. Reads with weak V/J assignments (E-value above 1e-6), missing CDR3, stop codons, out-of-frame junctions, or ambiguous translated residues were removed. V3J clonotypes were defined as sequences sharing an identical inferred V gene, J gene, and CDR3 amino acid sequence. To compute the percentage overlap between repertoires, the number of shared unique clonotypes was divided by the size of the smaller repertoire. Repertoire richness was assessed with RTK rarefaction, the Chao1 estimator, and Recon v2.1 estimates of unobserved clonotypes. The clones in this table, taken by TCRdb from immuneACCESS, are in-frame only. Not every clone is retained; where verified, under half of the shortfall comes from an unresolved V gene, and the cause of the rest is unknown. V and J calls and clone size are as listed in that table; D and trimming were resolved from the DNA. Present in this sample are about 500,000 clones, approximately 71% of which were seen just once. The ten largest clones represent approximately 12% of the sample.

Sample: PBMCs. The source is a woman in her forties in good health. Some clones in this sample may be carry-over from other donors' samples. The chain is assembled from TRBV6-1 and TRBJ2-1; the D gene is possibly TRBD1, with 6 bases matching. The bases are TGTGCCAGCAGTGTGACGGACGCCAGGGGCGGTGAGCAGTTCTTC. It translates as CASSVTDARGGEQFF.